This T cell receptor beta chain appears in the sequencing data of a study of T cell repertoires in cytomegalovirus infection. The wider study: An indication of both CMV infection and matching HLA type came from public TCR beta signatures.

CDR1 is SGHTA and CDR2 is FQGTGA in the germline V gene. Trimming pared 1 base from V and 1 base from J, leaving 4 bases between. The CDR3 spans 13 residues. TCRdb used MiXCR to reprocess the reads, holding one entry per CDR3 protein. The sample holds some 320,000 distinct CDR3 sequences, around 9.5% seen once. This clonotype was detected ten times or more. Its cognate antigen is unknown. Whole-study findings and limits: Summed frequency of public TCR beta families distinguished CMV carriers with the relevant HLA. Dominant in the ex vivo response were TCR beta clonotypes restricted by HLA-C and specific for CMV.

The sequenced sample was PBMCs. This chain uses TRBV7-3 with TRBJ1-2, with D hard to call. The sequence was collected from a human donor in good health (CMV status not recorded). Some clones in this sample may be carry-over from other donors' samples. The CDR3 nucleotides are TGTGCCAGCAGCTTAAGTAATAACTATGGCTACACCTTC. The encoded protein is CASSLSNNYGYTF.